This passage covers 10 T cell receptor beta chains from one sample sequenced in a study of beta chain features in type 1 diabetes. cDNA synthesis used the whole RNA isolate, giving expressed TCRB sequences. TCRdb's table, derived via immunoSEQ multiplex PCR, lists solely in-frame clones and lacks some. Among around 250,000 clones listed, about 63% were seen once. Sequencing was carried out using naive CD4+ T cells from blood. These receptors were collected from a man aged 30 to 45 in good health.

The chain couples TRBV7-9 to TRBJ2-2, with unresolved D. The CDR3 extends over 11 amino acids. Germline lookup yields CDR1 SEHNR and CDR2 FQNEAQ (reference sequence). V lost 6 bases, J lost 8 bases, and 7 bases lay in between. The CDR3 region is CASSPRGELFF. CDR3 bases: TGTGCCAGCAGTCCCCGAGGGGAGCTGTTTTTT. The full variable domain, rest sourced from reference TRBV7-9 and TRBJ2-2, is DTGVSQNPRHKITKRGQNVTFRCDPISEHNRLYWYRQTLGQGPEFLTYFQNEAQLEKSRLLSDRFSAERPKGSFSTLEIQRTEQGDSAMYLCASSPRGELFFGEGSRLTVL.

The CDR3 nucleotides are TGTGCCAGCAGCGTATTGGGACAGGAGTACAATGAGCAGTTCTTC. Translating it yields CASSVLGQEYNEQFF. The chain employs TRBV9 and TRBJ2-1, with 8 positions matching TRBD1. Germline CDR1 is SGDLS and CDR2 is YYNGEE. The ends lost 1 base at V and 4 bases at J; junction bases unmatched: 4. The CDR3 totals 15 residues.

This chain joins TRBV2 and TRBJ1-1; 7 nucleotides agree with TRBD1. Germline assignment: CDR1 SNHLY and CDR2 FYNNEI. The CDR3 runs to 13 residues. Trimming at V came to 3 bases and at J to 10 bases, leaving 8 bases not matched to a gene. The CDR3 coding sequence is TGTGCCAGCAGTGACAGGGACAGATCAACAGCTTTCTTT. It codes for CASSDRDRSTAFF.

The genes are TRBV4-1 and TRBJ2-6, with D perhaps TRBD1 (5 bases). Trimming stripped 4 bases from V and 1 base from J, with 17 bases between. The CDR3 loop spans 18 amino acids. CDR1 is MGHRA, CDR2 YSYEKL, per germline. The CDR3 spells CASSPWLDTSSGANVLTF. The CDR3 DNA reads TGCGCCAGCAGCCCCTGGTTGGACACCTCATCTGGGGCCAACGTCCTGACTTTC.

This sequence joins TRBV30 and TRBJ2-5; D gene unclear. This CDR3 has 14 amino acids. V gave up 2 bases and J gave up 1 base, with 11 bases separating them. Germline V gene lookup returns CDR1 GTSNPN and CDR2 SVGIG (reference sequence). CDR3: CAWSSTSSQETQYF. As DNA, the CDR3 is TGTGCCTGGAGTAGCACCAGTTCCCAAGAGACCCAGTACTTC. Complete variable domain (other parts from reference TRBV30 and TRBJ2-5): SQTIHQWPATLVQPVGSPLSLECTVEGTSNPNLYWYRQAAGRGLQLLFYSVGIGQISSEVPQNLSASRPQDRQFILSSKKLLLSDSGFYLCAWSSTSSQETQYFGPGTRLLVL.

The CDR3 protein is CASSQGSFGREKLFF. The CDR3, as DNA: TGCGCCAGCAGCCAAGGATCGTTCGGCCGTGAAAAACTGTTTTTT. This rearrangement joins TRBV4-1 to TRBJ1-4; unclear D gene. The V gene lost 1 base and the J gene lost 7 bases, with 13 bases spanning the gap. The CDR3 runs to 15 residues. The germline V gene encodes CDR1 MGHRA and CDR2 YSYEKL.

V and J are TRBV29-1 and TRBJ1-1; 7 positions match TRBD1. Germline CDR1 reads SQVTM; CDR2 reads ANQGSEA. CDR3 size: 13 residues. Losses at the gene ends were 6 bases for V and 0 bases for J; bases not matched to a gene: 4. In nucleotides, the CDR3 is TGCAGCGTCCTGGACAGGCTGAACACTGAAGCTTTCTTT. Translating gives CSVLDRLNTEAFF.

The V gene is TRBV29-1, the J gene TRBJ2-7; 7 nucleotides align to TRBD1. CDR3 size: 13 residues. V was pared by 4 bases and J by 2 bases, with 5 bases of the junction left unmatched. CDR1 SQVTM and CDR2 ANQGSEA come from the germline V gene. As DNA, the CDR3 is TGCAGCGTTGGAGGGACAGCAACCTACGAGCAGTACTTC. Translating it yields CSVGGTATYEQYF.

This clone has just a few counts. The V call is TRBV30, the J call TRBJ2-7; D is unresolved. The V end lost 4 bases, the J end lost 0 bases, and 13 bases lay between the germline ends. The CDR3 is 14 amino acids. Per the germline V gene, CDR1 is GTSNPN and CDR2 is SVGIG (reference sequence). The CDR3 loop reads CAWKPAHSSYEQYF. The CDR3 DNA is TGTGCCTGGAAACCGGCCCACAGCTCCTACGAGCAGTACTTC. The full variable domain, its missing parts supplied by reference TRBV30 and TRBJ2-7, is SQTIHQWPATLVQPVGSPLSLECTVEGTSNPNLYWYRQAAGRGLQLLFYSVGIGQISSEVPQNLSASRPQDRQFILSSKKLLLSDSGFYLCAWKPAHSSYEQYFGPGTRLTVT.

The J gene is TRBJ2-4, the V gene TRBV9; TRBD2 matches 7 bases. CDR3 length: 16 amino acids. J lost 0 bases, V lost 4 bases, and 7 bases had no gene match. Germline V gene data show CDR1 as SGDLS and CDR2 as YYNGEE. CDR3 region: CASSLTAGQAKNIQYF. The CDR3 coding sequence is TGTGCCAGCAGCTTAACAGCGGGGCAAGCCAAAAACATTCAGTACTTC.